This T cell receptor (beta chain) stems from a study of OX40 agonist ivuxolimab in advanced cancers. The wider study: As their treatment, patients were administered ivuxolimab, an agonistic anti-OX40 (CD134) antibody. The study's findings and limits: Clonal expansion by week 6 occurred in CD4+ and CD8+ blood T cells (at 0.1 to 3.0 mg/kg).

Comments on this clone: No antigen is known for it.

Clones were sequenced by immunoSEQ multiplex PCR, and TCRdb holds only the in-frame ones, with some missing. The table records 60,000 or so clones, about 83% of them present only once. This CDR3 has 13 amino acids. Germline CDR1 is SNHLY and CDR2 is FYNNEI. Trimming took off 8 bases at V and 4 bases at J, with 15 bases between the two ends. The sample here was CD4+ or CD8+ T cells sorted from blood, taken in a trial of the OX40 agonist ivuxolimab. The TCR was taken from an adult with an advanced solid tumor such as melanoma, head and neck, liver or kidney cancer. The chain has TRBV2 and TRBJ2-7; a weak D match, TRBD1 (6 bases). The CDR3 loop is CASGTIQGYEQYF. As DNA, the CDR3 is TGTGCCAGCGGGACAATCCAGGGTTACGAGCAGTACTTC. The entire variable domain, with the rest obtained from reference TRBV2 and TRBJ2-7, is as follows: EPEVTQTPSHQVTQMGQEVILRCVPISNHLYFYWYRQILGQKVEFLVSFYNNEISEKSEIFDDQFSVERPDGSNFTLKIRSTKLEDSAMYFCASGTIQGYEQYFGPGTRLTVT.